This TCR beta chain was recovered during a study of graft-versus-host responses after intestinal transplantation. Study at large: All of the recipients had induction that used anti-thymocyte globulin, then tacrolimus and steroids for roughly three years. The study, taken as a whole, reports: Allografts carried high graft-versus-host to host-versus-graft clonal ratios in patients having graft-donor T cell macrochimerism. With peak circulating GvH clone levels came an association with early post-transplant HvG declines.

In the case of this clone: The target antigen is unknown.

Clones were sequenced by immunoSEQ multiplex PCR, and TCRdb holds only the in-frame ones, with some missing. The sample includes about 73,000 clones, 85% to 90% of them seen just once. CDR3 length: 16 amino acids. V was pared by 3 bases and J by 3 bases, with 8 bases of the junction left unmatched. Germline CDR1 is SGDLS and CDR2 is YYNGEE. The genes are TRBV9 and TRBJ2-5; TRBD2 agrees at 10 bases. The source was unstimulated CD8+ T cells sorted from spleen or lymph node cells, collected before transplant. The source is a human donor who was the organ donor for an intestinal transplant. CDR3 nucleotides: TGTGCCAGCAGCGCGGAGGGACTAGCGTTGGAAGAGACCCAGTACTTC. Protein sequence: CASSAEGLALEETQYF.